The clone carrying this T cell receptor (beta chain) showed up just a few times. Its antigen is as yet unknown. Primers used in a second PCR of about 7 to 12 cycles were a sample-barcoded 5' primer and a J-beta primer mix. The template-switch adaptor was a 5' adaptor with 12 random nucleotides. It tagged each cDNA molecule. Via MiXCR, TCRdb re-called the 5' RACE reads, giving one row per CDR3 protein. The sample consists of 800,000 to 1,300,000 distinct CDR3 sequences, about 25% of them appearing once. The data belong to a study of blood T cells in healthy people across ages. Total RNA extracted from each sample amounted to at least 5.5 micrograms. Study-level points and caveats: Those diversity estimates obtained from one million T cells were thought to be underestimates.

Trimming removed 0 bases from V and 5 bases from J, with 16 bases in between. CDR1 and CDR2 from the germline V gene are LGHDT and YNNKEL (reference sequence). CDR3 length: 17 residues. The data were also submitted as part of a second study, on T cells of mothers and their children. According to that study: It was through the M1S primer of the second PCR that sample barcodes and 2-4 random nucleotides were added.

Source material: blood. The source is a girl under 10 years old in good health. This sequence joins TRBV3-1 and TRBJ1-4; weak D call: TRBD1 (5 bases). The CDR3 here is CASSQEGSGSGNEKLFF. CDR3 sequence (DNA): TGTGCCAGCAGCCAAGAGGGAAGTGGATCAGGGAATGAAAAACTGTTTTTT.